This T cell receptor beta chain was sequenced for a study of CD4+ T cells in melanoma. Study conclusions and caveats: CD8+ T cell, macrophage and B cell function reportedly correlated with neoantigen-specific CD4+ T cells.

Repertoires were generated with immunoSEQ multiplex PCR, while TCRdb's copy carries only in-frame clones and drops some. The sample records fewer than 55,000 clones, approximately 89% being singletons. Concerning this clone itself: Its antigen is not known.

The CDR3 is 12 residues long. This receptor was identified in a human donor with melanoma. Sample: peripheral blood. The rearrangement uses TRBV21-1 and TRBJ1-2; whether TRBD1, the table's D call, matches the DNA was not checked. TRBV21-1 is shown as a pseudogene. The CDR3 is CASSNQDYGYTF. The DNA of the CDR3 is TGTGCCAGCAGCAACCAGGACTATGGCTACACCTTC.